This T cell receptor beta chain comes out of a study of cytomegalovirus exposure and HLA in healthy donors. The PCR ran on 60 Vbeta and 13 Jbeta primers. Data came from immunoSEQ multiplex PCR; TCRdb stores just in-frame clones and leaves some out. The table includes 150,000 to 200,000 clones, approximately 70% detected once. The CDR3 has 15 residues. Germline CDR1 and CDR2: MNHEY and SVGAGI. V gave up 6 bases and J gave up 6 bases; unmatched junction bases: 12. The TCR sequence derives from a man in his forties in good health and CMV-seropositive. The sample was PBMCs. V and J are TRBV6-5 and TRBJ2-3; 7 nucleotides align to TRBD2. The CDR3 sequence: CASRSWGGSSDTQYF. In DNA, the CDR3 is TGTGCCAGCAGGTCATGGGGGGGGTCCTCGGATACGCAGTATTTT.